The 15 T cell receptor beta chains listed next were all sequenced from one sample in a study of blood T cell repertoires in COVID-19. The method was immunoSEQ multiplex PCR; TCRdb's version includes in-frame clones alone and lacks a portion of them. The table has 200,000 to 250,000 clones, around 84% seen once. The sample taken for sequencing was peripheral blood. These receptors came from a man aged 55-75 years with acute or convalescent COVID-19.

The J gene is TRBJ2-3, the V gene TRBV5-1, with D perhaps matching TRBD2 (5 bases). CDR1 SGHRS and CDR2 YFSETQ come from the germline V gene. The CDR3 covers 14 residues. V was trimmed by 1 base and J by 3 bases, leaving 9 bases between them. The CDR3 sequence: CASSLRRGTDTQYF. The CDR3 nucleotides are TGCGCCAGCAGCTTGCGACGGGGAACAGATACGCAGTATTTT.

The chain links TRBV29-1 to TRBJ1-1; no firm D call. Germline CDR1 SQVTM, CDR2 ANQGSEA. V was cut by 1 base and J by 5 bases, with 8 bases left in between. CDR3 size: 12 residues. The CDR3 nucleotides read TGCAGCGTTGAAGGGTCGGAGACTGAAGCTTTCTTT. Protein product: CSVEGSETEAFF.

This clone was seen once. Other DNA sequences of this sample code for an identical CDR3. The genes are TRBV2 and TRBJ1-5; 8 bases agree with TRBD1. In germline, CDR1 is SNHLY, CDR2 FYNNEI. J lost 0 bases, V lost 6 bases, and 4 bases had no gene match. The CDR3 loop spans 15 amino acids. The CDR3 DNA reads TGTGCCAGCAGAAGGGACAGGAATAGCAATCAGCCCCAGCATTTT. Translating gives CASRRDRNSNQPQHF.

The table lists this clone with a few counts. The chain has TRBV6-5 and TRBJ2-1; a weak D match, TRBD1 (5 bases). The germline V gene encodes CDR1 MNHEY and CDR2 SVGAGI. V lost 8 bases to trimming and J lost 8 bases, with 13 bases between them. The CDR3 has 12 residues. CDR3 in amino acids: CASRKGIHEQFF. Written as DNA, the CDR3 is TGTGCCAGCCGAAAGGGGATCCATGAGCAGTTCTTC.

This clone was seen more than once but under ten times. The chain employs TRBV5-1 and TRBJ1-2; 8 nucleotides agree with TRBD1. The CDR3 has 16 residues. From germline, CDR1 is SGHRS and CDR2 YFSETQ. Germline trimming cut 0 bases from V and 3 bases from J; bases unmatched to any gene: 7. The CDR3 spells CASSLEAGGRDYGYTF. The CDR3 DNA reads as TGCGCCAGCAGCTTGGAGGCAGGGGGCAGGGACTATGGCTACACCTTC.

This chain uses TRBV28 with TRBJ1-3; TRBD1 matches at 7 bases. This CDR3 is built from 15 residues. The V gene end was trimmed by 5 bases and the J gene end by 4 bases; junction bases not matched to a gene: 8. CDR1 and CDR2 from the germline V gene are MDHEN and SYDVKM. CDR3 residues: CASSRLRDRGNTIYF. DNA for the CDR3: TGTGCCAGCAGTCGACTCCGGGACAGAGGAAACACCATATATTTT.

The chain links TRBV2 to TRBJ2-7; 7 bases are a match to TRBD1. Germline CDR1 and CDR2: SNHLY and FYNNEI. The CDR3 extends over 14 amino acids. J lost 2 bases, V lost 4 bases, and 5 bases had no gene match. CDR3 DNA: TGTGCCAGCAGTGCCGGACAGGCCACCTACGAGCAGTACTTC. This translates into CASSAGQATYEQYF.

The rearrangement uses TRBV21-1 and TRBJ2-1; TRBD2 reflects the table's D call only, with no check against the DNA. TRBV21-1 is termed a pseudogene. This CDR3 spans 14 amino acids. The CDR3 is CASSRGGNYNEQFF. Written as DNA, the CDR3 is TGTGCCAGCAGCCGGGGGGGGAACTACAATGAGCAGTTCTTC.

The gene calls are TRBV2 and TRBJ1-3, with 9 bases lining up with TRBD1. Germline values: CDR1 SNHLY, CDR2 FYNNEI. CDR3 size: 17 residues. Germline trimming cut 1 base from V and 4 bases from J; bases unmatched to any gene: 8. The CDR3 DNA is TGTGCCAGCAGTGAAGGGCGGACAGGGGCAGTCGGAAACACCATATATTTT. Its translation: CASSEGRTGAVGNTIYF.

As for this clone: Other DNA sequences in this sample translate to the same CDR3. The chain uses TRBV9 and TRBJ2-5; 8 bases agree with TRBD2. Trimming at V came to 0 bases and at J to 5 bases, leaving 3 bases not matched to a gene. The germline CDR1 and CDR2 sequences are SGDLS and YYNGEE. The CDR3 loop spans 14 amino acids. In DNA, the CDR3 is TGTGCCAGCAGCGTAGCGGGGGGGCCGGAGACCCAGTACTTC. Translation: CASSVAGGPETQYF.

About this clone: The DNA is omitted, as the CDR3 cannot be located on it reliably, and the CDR3 follows TCRdb's listing. The chain couples TRBV4-2 to TRBJ1-4; the table's TRBD1 call for D was not verified on the DNA. The germline gives CDR1 LGHNA, CDR2 YNFKEQ. The CDR3 spans 12 amino acids, including both terminal residues. CDR3 protein: CASSQVGRGSVF.

V and J are TRBV10-1 and TRBJ2-1; 9 bases line up with TRBD2. The CDR3 is 16 amino acids. The V gene end was trimmed by 0 bases and the J gene end by 9 bases; junction bases not matched to a gene: 9. Germline V gene sequence: CDR1 WNHNN, CDR2 SYGVQD (reference sequence). The CDR3: CASSESGLAGSTEQFF. The CDR3 DNA is TGCGCCAGCAGTGAGTCGGGGCTAGCGGGGTCAACTGAGCAGTTCTTC.

This clone was seen a few times. V and J are TRBV7-3 and TRBJ2-1; maybe TRBD2 (6 bases). V was pared by 0 bases and J by 7 bases, with 10 bases between. Germline-derived CDR1 and CDR2 are SGHTA and FQGTGA. This CDR3 is 14 amino acids long. As DNA, the CDR3 is TGTGCCAGCAGCTTAACGTTGGCGGGGAATGAGCAGTTCTTC. Protein sequence: CASSLTLAGNEQFF.

The V gene is TRBV5-3, the J gene TRBJ2-5; 12 bases fit TRBD2. TRBV5-3 counts as an open reading frame of uncertain function. The CDR3 runs to 17 residues. The trim removed 1 base at V and 7 bases at J, leaving 11 bases unmatched. The CDR3 spells CARSLTTSGGNRGTQYF. The CDR3 DNA sequence: TGTGCCAGAAGCTTGACGACTAGCGGGGGCAACCGGGGGACCCAGTACTTC.

V gene TRBV2 combines with J gene TRBJ2-7; D possibly corresponds to TRBD2 (5 bases). V lost 7 bases, J lost 2 bases, and 15 bases lay in between. This CDR3 is 14 amino acids long. The V gene's germline CDR1 is SNHLY and CDR2 FYNNEI. CDR3 nucleotides: TGTGCCAGCATGGAGGTAGTGCAGACCTACGAGCAGTACTTC. It is translated as CASMEVVQTYEQYF.